This is a list of T cell receptor beta chains from one sample in a study of T cell responses to AZD1222 COVID-19 vaccine. Only in-frame clones appear in the TCRdb table, and some are missing; sequencing was by immunoSEQ multiplex PCR. This sample has 130,000 or so clones, with over 85% found just once. The sample here was peripheral blood, taken on day 0 of AZD1222 vaccination. Receptors originate from an adult in good health. The CDR3 runs from the conserved cysteine through the conserved F or W. The D gene is left open where the match is weak. Not all rows give a size; the values are once, few, many and, for expanded clones, a class.

clone size,D gene,V gene,J gene,CDR3 protein,CDR3 DNA
once,-,TRBV11-2,TRBJ1-2,CASSLGQSYGYTF,TGTGCCAGCAGCTTAGGGCAGAGCTATGGCTACACCTTC
-,-,TRBV7-9,TRBJ1-4,CASSNRNEKLFF,TGTGCCAGCAGCAACAGGAATGAAAAACTGTTTTTT
-,-,TRBV4-1,TRBJ1-3,CASSQGGAGSSGNTIYF,TGCGCCAGCAGCCAAGGCGGGGCAGGGAGCTCTGGAAACACCATATATTTT
-,TRBD2,TRBV27,TRBJ2-1,CASSFGGANEQFF,TGTGCCAGCAGTTTCGGGGGGGCCAATGAGCAGTTCTTC
-,-,TRBV27,TRBJ1-3,CASRRVGGNTIYF,TGTGCCAGCAGGAGGGTGGGCGGAAACACCATATATTTT
-,-,TRBV5-4,TRBJ1-3,CASTPGAGNTIYF,TGTGCCAGCACGCCGGGGGCTGGAAACACCATATATTTT
-,TRBD1,TRBV2,TRBJ1-2,CASRGGQEGGYTF,TGTGCCAGCAGGGGGGGACAGGAGGGTGGCTACACCTTC
-,TRBD1,TRBV5-1,TRBJ1-5,CASSLTGGGQPQHF,TGCGCCAGCAGCCTGACAGGGGGCGGTCAGCCCCAGCATTTT
-,-,TRBV6-4,TRBJ2-1,CASSDPGTGLFF,TGTGCCAGCAGTGACCCCGGGACGGGGTTATTCTTC
-,-,TRBV30,TRBJ2-1,CAWRARNSYNEQFF,TGTGCCTGGAGGGCCAGGAACTCCTACAATGAGCAGTTCTTC
-,TRBD1,TRBV9,TRBJ1-2,CASSGDDRGLDGYTF,TGTGCCAGCAGCGGGGATGACAGGGGGTTGGATGGCTACACCTTC
-,-,TRBV7-3,TRBJ2-1,CASSLTPVSYNEQFF,TGTGCCAGCAGCTTAACCCCGGTATCCTACAATGAGCAGTTCTTC
-,-,TRBV19,TRBJ1-1,CASSPGRRKWDTEAFF,TGTGCCAGTAGTCCCGGACGTAGAAAGTGGGACACTGAAGCTTTCTTT
few,TRBD1,TRBV10-3,TRBJ1-4,CAISGGANEKLFF,TGTGCCATCTCAGGGGGAGCTAATGAAAAACTGTTTTTT
-,TRBD1,TRBV27,TRBJ1-2,CASSRGRNYGYTF,TGTGCCAGCAGCAGGGGGCGAAACTATGGCTACACCTTC
-,-,TRBV6-1,TRBJ2-7,CASSERWQAYEQYF,TGTGCCAGCAGTGAGCGTTGGCAGGCCTACGAGCAGTACTTC
-,-,TRBV6-5,TRBJ1-4,CASHRGGSTNEKLFF,TGTGCCAGCCATAGGGGGGGGTCAACTAATGAAAAACTGTTTTTT
-,-,TRBV11-2,TRBJ2-7,CASSLGPLPYEQYF,TGTGCCAGCAGCTTAGGACCGCTCCCCTACGAGCAGTACTTC
once,-,TRBV16,TRBJ1-3,CASSHNPAASGNTIYF,TGTGCCAGCAGCCATAATCCGGCAGCCTCTGGAAACACCATATATTTT
-,-,TRBV2,TRBJ1-3,CASSVGNSGNTIYF,TGTGCCAGCAGTGTAGGTAACTCTGGAAACACCATATATTTT
few,-,TRBV30,TRBJ1-5,CAWTPLRPLHSRISNQPQHF,TGTGCCTGGACCCCCCTGCGGCCCCTACACTCCCGCATTAGCAATCAGCCCCAGCATTTT
-,-,TRBV2,TRBJ1-5,CASSGAGVQPQHF,TGTGCCAGCAGTGGGGCAGGGGTGCAGCCCCAGCATTTT
once,-,TRBV18,TRBJ2-1,CASSPLIDGSEQFF,TGTGCCAGCTCACCACTAATAGATGGGAGTGAGCAGTTCTTC
-,-,TRBV15,TRBJ1-1,CATSRGTLLNTEAFF,TGTGCCACCAGCAGAGGTACACTCCTGAACACTGAAGCTTTCTTT
-,TRBD1,TRBV5-1,TRBJ2-2,CASSFGTANTGELFF,TGCGCCAGCAGCTTCGGGACAGCAAACACCGGGGAGCTGTTTTTT
-,-,TRBV15,TRBJ2-2,CATSRQEGGTGELFF,TGTGCCACCAGCAGACAGGAGGGCGGGACCGGGGAGCTGTTTTTT
-,-,TRBV7-6,TRBJ2-6,CASSPTLRDTASGANVLTF,TGTGCCAGCAGCCCAACCCTCCGGGACACCGCCTCTGGGGCCAACGTCCTGACTTTC
-,-,TRBV5-1,TRBJ1-1,CASSFRDRGFAEAFF,TGCGCCAGCAGCTTCCGAGACCGAGGGTTCGCTGAAGCTTTCTTT
-,-,TRBV5-6,TRBJ1-4,CASSAGRSNEKLFF,TGTGCCAGCAGCGCGGGACGGTCGAATGAAAAACTGTTTTTT
-,TRBD1,TRBV18,TRBJ1-4,CASSPAWGQSHEKLFF,TGTGCCAGCTCACCCGCGTGGGGACAGAGTCATGAAAAACTGTTTTTT
-,TRBD2,TRBV10-3,TRBJ2-3,CAITQDGAGGLGDTQYF,TGTGCCATCACCCAAGACGGAGCGGGGGGGCTAGGAGATACGCAGTATTTT
-,-,TRBV30,TRBJ1-5,CAWSATRTENQPQHF,TGTGCCTGGAGTGCCACCCGGACAGAAAATCAGCCCCAGCATTTT
-,TRBD2,TRBV27,TRBJ2-3,CASSTSGDTDTQYF,TGTGCCAGCAGTACTAGCGGGGACACAGATACGCAGTATTTT
-,-,TRBV20-1,TRBJ1-2,CSPAGYGYTF,TGCAGTCCCGCGGGGTATGGCTACACCTTC
-,-,TRBV7-9,TRBJ1-3,CASGRYSGNTIYF,TGTGCCAGTGGACGGTACTCTGGAAACACCATATATTTT
-,TRBD1,TRBV2,TRBJ1-1,CASSGGQGVTEAFF,TGTGCCAGCAGTGGAGGACAGGGCGTCACTGAAGCTTTCTTT
-,TRBD2,TRBV5-8,TRBJ2-7,CASSWGGVTYEQYF,TGTGCCAGCAGCTGGGGGGGGGTTACCTACGAGCAGTACTTC
-,-,TRBV5-1,TRBJ2-1,CASSFGTSYNEQFF,TGCGCCAGCAGCTTCGGGACTTCATATAATGAGCAGTTCTTC
-,-,TRBV21-1,TRBJ1-1,CASSSHRVRTEAFF,TGTGCCAGCAGCTCACACAGGGTAAGGACTGAAGCTTTCTTT
-,TRBD1,TRBV5-1,TRBJ1-2,CASSLADRVGYTF,TGCGCCAGCAGCTTGGCTGACAGGGTAGGCTACACCTTC
-,-,TRBV2,TRBJ1-2,CASRGDIPSYGYTF,TGTGCCAGCAGAGGGGACATCCCCTCGTATGGCTACACCTTC
-,TRBD1,TRBV28,TRBJ2-2,CASSPGTDSTGELFF,TGTGCCAGCAGTCCCGGGACAGATAGCACCGGGGAGCTGTTTTTT
-,-,TRBV5-4,TRBJ2-7,CASKRGEQYF,TGTGCCAGCAAAAGGGGCGAGCAGTACTTC
-,-,TRBV19,TRBJ1-3,CASSTGTSSGNTIYF,TGTGCCAGTAGTACCGGGACCAGCTCTGGAAACACCATATATTTT
-,TRBD1,TRBV9,TRBJ1-1,CASSGKSRGSTEAFF,TGTGCCAGCAGCGGAAAGAGCAGGGGGAGCACTGAAGCTTTCTTT